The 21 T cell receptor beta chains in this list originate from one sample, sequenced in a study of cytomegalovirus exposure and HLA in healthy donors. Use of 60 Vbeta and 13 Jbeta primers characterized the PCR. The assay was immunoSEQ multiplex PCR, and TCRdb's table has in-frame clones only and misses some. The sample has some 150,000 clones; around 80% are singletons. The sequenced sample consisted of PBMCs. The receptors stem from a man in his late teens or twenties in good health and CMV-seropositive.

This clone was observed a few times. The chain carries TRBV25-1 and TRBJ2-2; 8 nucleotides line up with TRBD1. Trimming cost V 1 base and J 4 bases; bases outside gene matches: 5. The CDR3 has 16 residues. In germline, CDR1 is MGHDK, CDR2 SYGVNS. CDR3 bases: TGTGCCAGCAGTGAATGGAGGACAGGGACCACCGGGGAGCTGTTTTTT. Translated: CASSEWRTGTTGELFF.

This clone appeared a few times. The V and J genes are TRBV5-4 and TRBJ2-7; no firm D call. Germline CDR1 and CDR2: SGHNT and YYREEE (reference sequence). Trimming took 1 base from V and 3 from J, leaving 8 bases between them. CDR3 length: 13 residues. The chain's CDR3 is CASSLRLGYEQYF. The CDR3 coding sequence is TGTGCCAGCAGCTTGCGGCTAGGCTACGAGCAGTACTTC.

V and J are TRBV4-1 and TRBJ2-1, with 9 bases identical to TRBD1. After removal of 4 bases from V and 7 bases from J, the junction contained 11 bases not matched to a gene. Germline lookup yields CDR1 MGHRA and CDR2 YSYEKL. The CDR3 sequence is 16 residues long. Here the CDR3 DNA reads TGCGCCAGCAGCCGTGGTGGCGGGACAGGGAGAAATGAGCAGTTCTTC. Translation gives CASSRGGGTGRNEQFF.

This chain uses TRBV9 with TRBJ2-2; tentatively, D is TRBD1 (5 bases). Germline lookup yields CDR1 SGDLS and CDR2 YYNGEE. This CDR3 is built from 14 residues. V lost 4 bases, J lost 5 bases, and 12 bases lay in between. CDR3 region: CASSLTTGTGELFF. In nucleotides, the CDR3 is TGTGCCAGCAGCCTTACTACAGGAACCGGGGAGCTGTTTTTT.

CDR3 sequence reads: CASSAVGLSYEQYF. CDR3 DNA: TGTGCCAGCAGTGCGGTGGGACTCTCCTACGAGCAGTACTTC. V usage is TRBV27 and J usage is TRBJ2-5; TRBD2 might be the D (6 bases). The end of the DNA is better explained by TRBJ2-7, so the J call may be wrong. Germline-derived CDR1 and CDR2 are MNHEY and SMNVEV (reference sequence). The CDR3 is 14 amino acids.

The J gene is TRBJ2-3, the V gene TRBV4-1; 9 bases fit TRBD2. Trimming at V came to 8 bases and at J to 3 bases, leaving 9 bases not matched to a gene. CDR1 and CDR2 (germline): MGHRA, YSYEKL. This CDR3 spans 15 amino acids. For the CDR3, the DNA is TGCGCCAGCGGAGCGGGAGGTGGTGGGACAGATACGCAGTATTTT. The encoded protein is CASGAGGGGTDTQYF.

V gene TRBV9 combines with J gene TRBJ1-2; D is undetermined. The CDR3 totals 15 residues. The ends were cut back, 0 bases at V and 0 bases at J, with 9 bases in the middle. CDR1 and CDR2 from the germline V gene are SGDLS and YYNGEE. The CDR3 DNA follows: TGTGCCAGCAGCGTAGGAGGAACCGCTAACTATGGCTACACCTTC. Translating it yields CASSVGGTANYGYTF.

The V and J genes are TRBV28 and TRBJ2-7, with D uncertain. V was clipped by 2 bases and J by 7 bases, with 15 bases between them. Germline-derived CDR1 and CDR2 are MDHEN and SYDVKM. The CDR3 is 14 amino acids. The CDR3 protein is CASSLPQVRMEQYF. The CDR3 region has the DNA TGTGCCAGCAGTTTACCCCAGGTTCGTATGGAGCAGTACTTC.

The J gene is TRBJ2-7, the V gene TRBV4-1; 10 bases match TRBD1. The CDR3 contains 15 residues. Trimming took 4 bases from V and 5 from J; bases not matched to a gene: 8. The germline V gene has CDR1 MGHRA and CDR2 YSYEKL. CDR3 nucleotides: TGCGCCAGCAGCCTACCGGGACAGGGGACCCACGAGCAGTACTTC. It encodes CASSLPGQGTHEQYF.

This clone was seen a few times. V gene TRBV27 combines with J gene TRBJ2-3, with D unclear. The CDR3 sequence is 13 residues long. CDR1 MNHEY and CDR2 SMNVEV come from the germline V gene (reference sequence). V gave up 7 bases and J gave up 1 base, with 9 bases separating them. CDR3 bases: TGTGCCAGCACCGAACTGGGCACAGATACGCAGTATTTT. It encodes CASTELGTDTQYF.

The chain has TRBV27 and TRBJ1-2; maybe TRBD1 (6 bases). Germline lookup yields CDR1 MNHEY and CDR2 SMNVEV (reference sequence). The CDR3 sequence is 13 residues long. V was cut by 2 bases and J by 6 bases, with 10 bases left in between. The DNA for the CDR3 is TGTGCCAGCAGTTTAGGCAGGGGAAATGGCTACACCTTC. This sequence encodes CASSLGRGNGYTF.

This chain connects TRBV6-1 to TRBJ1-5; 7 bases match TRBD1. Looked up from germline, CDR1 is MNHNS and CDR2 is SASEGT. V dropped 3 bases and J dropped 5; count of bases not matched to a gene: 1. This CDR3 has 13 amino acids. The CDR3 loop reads CASSEQGDQPQHF. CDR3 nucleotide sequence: TGTGCCAGCAGTGAGCAGGGGGATCAGCCCCAGCATTTT.

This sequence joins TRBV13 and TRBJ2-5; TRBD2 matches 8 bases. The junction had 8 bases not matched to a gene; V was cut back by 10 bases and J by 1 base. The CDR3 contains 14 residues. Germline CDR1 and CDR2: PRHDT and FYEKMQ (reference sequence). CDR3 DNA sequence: TGTGCCATCCGACGGGGGGGAGGCCAAGAGACCCAGTACTTC. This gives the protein CAIRRGGGQETQYF.

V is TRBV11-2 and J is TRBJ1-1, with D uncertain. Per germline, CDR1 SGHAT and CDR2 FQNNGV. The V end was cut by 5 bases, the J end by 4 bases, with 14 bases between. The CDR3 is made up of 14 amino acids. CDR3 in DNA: TGTGCCAGCAGCGTACATACCCGGGGCACTGAAGCTTTCTTT. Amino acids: CASSVHTRGTEAFF.

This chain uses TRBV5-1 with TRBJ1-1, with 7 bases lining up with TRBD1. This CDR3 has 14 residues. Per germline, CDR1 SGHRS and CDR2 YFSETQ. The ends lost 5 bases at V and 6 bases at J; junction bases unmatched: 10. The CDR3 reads CASSRRQGGPEAFF. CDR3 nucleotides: TGCGCCAGCAGTCGTAGACAGGGAGGCCCTGAAGCTTTCTTT.

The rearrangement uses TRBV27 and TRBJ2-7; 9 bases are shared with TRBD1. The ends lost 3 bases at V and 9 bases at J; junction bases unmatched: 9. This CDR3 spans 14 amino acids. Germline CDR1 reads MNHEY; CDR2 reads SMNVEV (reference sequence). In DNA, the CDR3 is TGTGCCAGCAGTTTCCCCTTGGGACAGGGCGGGCAGTACTTC. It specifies CASSFPLGQGGQYF.

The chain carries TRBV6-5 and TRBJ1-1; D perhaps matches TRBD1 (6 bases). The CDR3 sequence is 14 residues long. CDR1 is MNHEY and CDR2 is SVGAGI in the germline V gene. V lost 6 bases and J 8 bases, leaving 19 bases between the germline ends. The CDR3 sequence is CASSRGHTSWEAFF. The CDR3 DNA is TGTGCCAGCAGCCGGGGACACACCTCATGGGAAGCTTTCTTT.

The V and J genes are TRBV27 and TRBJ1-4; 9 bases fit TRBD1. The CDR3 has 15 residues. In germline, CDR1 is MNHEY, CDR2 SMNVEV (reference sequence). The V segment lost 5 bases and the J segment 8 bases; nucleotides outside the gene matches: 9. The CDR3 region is CASSDLTGGSEKLFF. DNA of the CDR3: TGTGCCAGCAGTGATCTGACAGGGGGGTCGGAAAAACTGTTTTTT.

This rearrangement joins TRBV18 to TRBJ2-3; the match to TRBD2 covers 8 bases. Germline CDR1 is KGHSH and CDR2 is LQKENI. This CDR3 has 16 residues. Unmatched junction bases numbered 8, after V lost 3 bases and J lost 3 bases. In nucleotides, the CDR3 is TGTGCCAGCTCACCCCTTTCGGGAGGGCCGACAGATACGCAGTATTTT. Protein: CASSPLSGGPTDTQYF. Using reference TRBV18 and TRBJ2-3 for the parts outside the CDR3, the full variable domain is NAGVMQNPRHLVRRRGQEARLRCSPMKGHSHVYWYRQLPEEGLKFMVYLQKENIIDESGMPKERFSAEFPKEGPSILRIQQVVRGDSAAYFCASSPLSGGPTDTQYFGPGTRLTVL.

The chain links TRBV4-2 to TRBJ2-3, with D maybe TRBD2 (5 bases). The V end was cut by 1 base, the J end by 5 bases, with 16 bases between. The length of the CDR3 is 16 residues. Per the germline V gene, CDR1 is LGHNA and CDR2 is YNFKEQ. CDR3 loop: CASSQGTSPLGDTQYF. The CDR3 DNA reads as TGTGCCAGCAGCCAAGGGACTTCCCCGTTAGGAGATACGCAGTATTTT.

CDR3 sequence reads: CASGTGWETQYF. CDR3 nucleotide sequence: TGTGCCAGCGGAACAGGGTGGGAGACCCAGTACTTC. The chain couples TRBV6-5 to TRBJ2-5; a weak D match, TRBD1 (6 bases). V was clipped by 8 bases and J by 5 bases, with 12 bases between them. This CDR3 has 12 amino acids. Germline loops: CDR1 MNHEY, CDR2 SVGAGI.